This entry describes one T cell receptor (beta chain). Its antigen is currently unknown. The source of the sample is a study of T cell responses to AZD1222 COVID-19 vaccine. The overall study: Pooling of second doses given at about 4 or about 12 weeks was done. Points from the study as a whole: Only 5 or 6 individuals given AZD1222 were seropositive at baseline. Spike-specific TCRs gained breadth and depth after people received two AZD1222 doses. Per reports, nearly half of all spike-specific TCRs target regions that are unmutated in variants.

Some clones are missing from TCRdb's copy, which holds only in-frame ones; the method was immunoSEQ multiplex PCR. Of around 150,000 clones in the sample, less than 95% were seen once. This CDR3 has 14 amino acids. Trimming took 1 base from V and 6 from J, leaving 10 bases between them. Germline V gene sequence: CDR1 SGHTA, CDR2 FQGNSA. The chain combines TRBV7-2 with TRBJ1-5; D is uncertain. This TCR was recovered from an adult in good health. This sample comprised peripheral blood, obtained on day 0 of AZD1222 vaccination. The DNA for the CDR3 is TGTGCCAGCAGCTTAGGGCCGAACCCTCAGCCCCAGCATTTT. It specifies CASSLGPNPQPQHF.